This T cell receptor (beta chain) was observed in a study of spatial heterogeneity in lung cancer. General observations from the study: Ubiquitous and regional nonsynonymous mutations were tracked by counts of ubiquitous and regional expanded TCRs, respectively. Counts of expanded alpha and beta TCRs within tumors tracked the tumor nonsynonymous mutation count.

This clonotype is medium-sized by share. What it binds is not known. Each molecule of TCR cDNA was tagged with one unique molecular identifier. TCRdb independently ran MiXCR on the 5' RACE reads; one entry per CDR3 protein. This sample yields roughly 3,200 distinct CDR3 sequences, of which roughly 3.5% are seen a single time; 15% to 20% belongs to the top ten. Time point denoted: sample taken at primary tumor resection. Whole RNA was taken from tumor, nontumor lung or frozen PBMC; it was then sequenced unsorted. Here the sequenced sample was lung tumor tissue, taken at surgery. The clonotype originates from a male donor with early-stage non-small cell lung cancer.

In DNA, the CDR3 is TGTGCCAGCAGCTTAGGAGTCAATCAGCCCCAGCATTTT. This codes for CASSLGVNQPQHF. V is TRBV7-2 and J is TRBJ1-5, with D uncertain. Trimming shortened V by 1 base and J by 3 bases, and 4 bases separated the two germline ends. From germline, CDR1 is SGHTA and CDR2 FQGNSA. The CDR3 is 13 amino acids. The variable domain in full, completed from reference TRBV7-2 and TRBJ1-5, reads GAGVSQSPSNKVTEKGKDVELRCDPISGHTALYWYRQSLGQGLEFLIYFQGNSAPDKSGLPSDRFSAERTGGSVSTLTIQRTQQEDSAVYLCASSLGVNQPQHFGDGTRLSIL.